The 2 T cell receptor beta chains below come from one sample, sequenced in a study of T cell clones after liver transplantation. Assay: immunoSEQ multiplex PCR; the TCRdb copy retains only in-frame clones and omits some. This table has tens of thousands of clones, 80% appearing once. The sequencing here drew on CD4+ T cells from blood, taken 12 months after liver transplant. The source is a human patient who received a liver transplant. Some of the T cells might come from the graft donor.

This clone appeared a few times. The J gene is TRBJ1-5, the V gene TRBV5-5, with D possibly being TRBD1 (5 bases). Trimming cost V 0 bases and J 5 bases, with 9 bases left between them. The CDR3 contains 14 residues. CDR1 and CDR2 (germline): SGHKS, YYEKEE (reference sequence). CDR3 in amino acids: CASSLAAGDQPQHF. In DNA form, the CDR3 reads TGTGCCAGCAGCTTGGCGGCGGGGGATCAGCCCCAGCATTTT. The full variable domain, rest sourced from reference TRBV5-5 and TRBJ1-5, is DAGVTQSPTHLIKTRGQQVTLRCSPISGHKSVSWYQQVLGQGPQFIFQYYEKEERGRGNFPDRFSARQFPNYSSELNVNALLLGDSALYLCASSLAAGDQPQHFGDGTRLSIL.

The chain joins TRBV19 to TRBJ1-4, with 7 nucleotides matching TRBD1. Trimming took 4 bases from V and 8 from J; bases not matched to a gene: 7. CDR1 LNHDA and CDR2 SQIVND come from the germline V gene (reference sequence). The CDR3 consists of 14 residues. The CDR3 DNA reads as TGTGCCAGTAGTAAGGGCAGGGGGTACGAAAAACTGTTTTTT. Amino acids: CASSKGRGYEKLFF.